These 17 T cell receptor beta chains came from one sample sequenced in a study of cytomegalovirus exposure and HLA in healthy donors. Use of 60 Vbeta and 13 Jbeta primers characterized the PCR. The repertoire was sequenced with immunoSEQ multiplex PCR; TCRdb's copy has only in-frame clones and lacks some. Counted here are approximately 170,000 clones, 79% occurring once; the ten biggest clones make up 2% to 2.5%. The sample consisted of PBMCs. These receptors came from a woman between 45 and 60 years old in good health and CMV-seronegative.

The rearrangement uses TRBV28 and TRBJ1-1; the match to TRBD1 covers 9 bases. J gave up 11 bases and V 3 bases, and 19 bases lay outside the gene matches. CDR3 size: 17 residues. Germline CDR1 MDHEN, CDR2 SYDVKM. CDR3 DNA sequence: TGTGCCAGCAGTTTCTCAACAGACCGGGACAGGGCCCCCGCTGCTTTCTTT. Translated: CASSFSTDRDRAPAAFF.

V and J are TRBV7-6 and TRBJ2-2; 8 positions match TRBD2. The germline gives CDR1 SGHVS, CDR2 FNYEAQ. The CDR3 runs 16 residues. V gave up 0 bases and J gave up 1 base; unmatched junction bases: 1. CDR3 amino acids: CASSLAGGVNTGELFF. For the CDR3, the DNA is TGTGCCAGCAGCTTAGCCGGGGGGGTGAACACCGGGGAGCTGTTTTTT.

The chain joins TRBV11-2 to TRBJ2-7; 8 nucleotides agree with TRBD1. The CDR3 spans 16 residues. Germline-derived CDR1 and CDR2 are SGHAT and FQNNGV. J was trimmed by 2 bases and V by 4 bases; bases with no gene match: 10. The CDR3 loop is CASSSIQWTGTYEQYF. The CDR3 DNA follows: TGTGCCAGCAGCTCCATACAGTGGACAGGGACCTACGAGCAGTACTTC. Together with reference TRBV11-2 and TRBJ2-7, the CDR3 gives the full variable domain: EAGVAQSPRYKIIEKRQSVAFWCNPISGHATLYWYQQILGQGPKLLIQFQNNGVVDDSQLPKDRFSAERLKGVDSTLKIQPAKLEDSAVYLCASSSIQWTGTYEQYFGPGTRLTVT.

The chain recombines TRBV28 with TRBJ1-4; perhaps TRBD1 as D (5 bases). The V gene lost 9 bases and the J gene lost 3 bases, with 11 bases spanning the gap. The CDR3 consists of 13 residues. The V gene's germline CDR1 is MDHEN and CDR2 SYDVKM. The CDR3 is CASYGGANEKLFF. The CDR3 DNA reads TGTGCCAGTTATGGGGGGGCTAATGAAAAACTGTTTTTT.

The V and J genes are TRBV30 and TRBJ1-2; 8 bases match TRBD1. CDR1 and CDR2 from the germline V gene are GTSNPN and SVGIG (reference sequence). The CDR3 extends over 14 amino acids. The ends lost 2 bases at V and 6 bases at J; junction bases unmatched: 8. The CDR3 reads CAWSNTGGSDGYTF. Written as DNA, the CDR3 is TGTGCCTGGAGTAATACAGGGGGTTCGGATGGCTACACCTTC.

The chain combines TRBV9 with TRBJ2-5; TRBD1 matches at 9 bases. Per germline, CDR1 SGDLS and CDR2 YYNGEE. Germline trimming cut 4 bases from V and 4 bases from J; bases unmatched to any gene: 2. This CDR3 contains 13 residues. CDR3 in amino acids: CASSMTGGETQYF. The CDR3 coding sequence is TGTGCCAGCAGCATGACAGGGGGAGAGACCCAGTACTTC.

CDR3 bases: TGTGCCAGCAGCCTAGGGGGGGCCGGAGATACGCAGTATTTT. Protein: CASSLGGAGDTQYF. The genes are TRBV28 and TRBJ2-3; D is perhaps TRBD2 (7 bases). V shed 6 bases and J shed 5 bases, with 15 bases lying between them. The germline V gene has CDR1 MDHEN and CDR2 SYDVKM. The CDR3 covers 14 residues.

In this sample, this clone turned up a few times. The chain uses TRBV11-2 and TRBJ1-4, with D possibly matching TRBD1 (6 bases). The CDR3 is 17 residues long. The germline V and J ends were trimmed by 1 base and 1 base, with 13 bases remaining between them. Germline CDR1 SGHAT, CDR2 FQNNGV. Here the CDR3 reads CASSLGFRGVTNEKLFF. In DNA form, the CDR3 reads TGTGCCAGCAGCTTAGGTTTCAGGGGAGTAACTAATGAAAAACTGTTTTTT.

This chain connects TRBV4-2 to TRBJ2-5; TRBD2 matches at 7 bases. The CDR3 totals 15 residues. Trimming took 4 bases from V and 5 from J; bases not matched to a gene: 10. Per germline, CDR1 LGHNA and CDR2 YNFKEQ. The DNA of the CDR3 is TGTGCCAGCAGCCCCTCACGAGCGGGGTCTGAGACCCAGTACTTC. Protein product: CASSPSRAGSETQYF.

This clone was picked up one time. The V gene is TRBV18, the J gene TRBJ2-1; the match to TRBD2 covers 11 bases. Trimming cost V 6 bases and J 4 bases; bases outside gene matches: 8. Germline CDR1 and CDR2: KGHSH and LQKENI. This CDR3 region has 16 residues. The CDR3 loop is CASSQLAGADYNEQFF. DNA of the CDR3: TGTGCCAGCTCCCAACTAGCGGGGGCCGATTACAATGAGCAGTTCTTC.

The chain has TRBV6-1 and TRBJ1-3, with unresolved D. The germline CDR1 and CDR2 sequences are MNHNS and SASEGT. With 5 bases removed from V and 7 bases from J, the gap between germline ends came to 12 bases. The CDR3 is made up of 13 amino acids. The chain's CDR3 is CASSPLGVNTIYF. The CDR3 nucleotides read TGTGCCAGCAGTCCCCTCGGGGTTAACACCATATATTTT.

The gene calls are TRBV7-2 and TRBJ2-7; 10 bases line up with TRBD1. Looked up from germline, CDR1 is SGHTA and CDR2 is FQGNSA. This CDR3 contains 16 residues. J gave up 2 bases and V 4 bases, and 8 bases lay outside the gene matches. This CDR3 reads CASSSSDRGPPYEQYF. The CDR3 DNA is TGTGCCAGCAGCTCCAGTGACAGGGGGCCCCCCTACGAGCAGTACTTC.

The genes are TRBV20-1 and TRBJ1-2; D unclear. The ends were cut back, 4 bases at V and 7 bases at J, with 10 bases in the middle. This CDR3 has 11 residues. The germline CDR1 and CDR2 sequences are DFQATT and SNEGSKA (reference sequence). The CDR3 sequence: CSATETRGYTF. The DNA for the CDR3 is TGCAGTGCTACTGAAACTCGTGGCTACACCTTC.

In the case of this clone: This CDR3 is also generated by other DNA sequences in the sample. The V call is TRBV19, the J call TRBJ1-5; TRBD1 agrees at 7 bases. The junction had 4 bases not matched to a gene; V was cut back by 3 bases and J by 2 bases. The germline V gene has CDR1 LNHDA and CDR2 SQIVND (reference sequence). The CDR3 runs to 15 residues. This chain's CDR3 is CASSIGDRGNQPQHF. In DNA, the CDR3 is TGTGCCAGTAGTATTGGGGACAGAGGCAATCAGCCCCAGCATTTT.

This chain links TRBV29-1 with TRBJ1-4; 11 bases fit TRBD1. CDR3 size: 18 residues. V lost 0 bases, J lost 4 bases, and 10 bases stayed unmatched. Per germline, CDR1 SQVTM and CDR2 ANQGSEA. CDR3 DNA: TGCAGCGTTGAAGATCTTCGGGACAGGGGGACGGGTAATGAAAAACTGTTTTTT. Translation gives CSVEDLRDRGTGNEKLFF.

V gene TRBV7-9 combines with J gene TRBJ2-1, with D tentatively TRBD1 (5 bases). CDR3 length: 11 residues. V gave up 5 bases and J gave up 15 bases, with 14 bases separating them. Germline CDR1 reads SEHNR; CDR2 reads FQNEAQ (reference sequence). The CDR3 coding sequence is TGTGCCAGCAGCCCCTACTTGGGGCGGTTCTTC. This codes for CASSPYLGRFF. The full variable domain, in which reference TRBV7-9 and TRBJ2-1 provide the parts outside the CDR3, is DTGVSQNPRHKITKRGQNVTFRCDPISEHNRLYWYRQTLGQGPEFLTYFQNEAQLEKSRLLSDRFSAERPKGSFSTLEIQRTEQGDSAMYLCASSPYLGRFFGPGTRLTVL.

The gene calls are TRBV10-3 and TRBJ1-2; D remains unclear. Trimming pared 0 bases from V and 7 bases from J, leaving 6 bases between. The CDR3 runs to 12 residues. The germline gives CDR1 ENHRY, CDR2 SYGVKD. This CDR3 is CAISESESGYTF. CDR3 in DNA: TGTGCCATCAGTGAGTCGGAGAGTGGCTACACCTTC.